What follows is one T cell receptor (beta chain) and its context. This record comes from a study of blood T cell repertoires in COVID-19. Study-level information: T cells, B-cell-depleted T cells, or PBMCs provided the cDNA or gDNA that served as material.

Recovered status in Cohort 3 required two negative PCRs, clearance, or symptom resolution. Libraries were prepared by immunoSEQ multiplex PCR; TCRdb keeps only in-frame clonotypes and omits some of them. The sample lists approximately 300,000 clones, about 92% occurring once. This CDR3 comprises 20 residues. V lost 8 bases to trimming and J lost 2 bases; unmatched junction nucleotides: 19. Germline assignment: CDR1 LNHDA and CDR2 SQIVND (reference sequence). The receptor's source is a woman aged 25 to 39 who had recovered from COVID-19. Sequencing input: PBMCs or T cells enriched from blood (not recorded which). The chain employs TRBV19 and TRBJ1-6; 9 bases map to TRBD1. CDR3 amino acids: CASSVEPGQGIEPYNSPLHF. In DNA, the CDR3 is TGTGCCAGTTCCGTCGAACCGGGACAGGGAATCGAGCCCTATAATTCACCCCTCCACTTT.